A single sample gave rise to the 20 T cell receptor beta chains below, sequenced in a study of T cell repertoires in cytomegalovirus infection. These receptors lack a known antigen. Each CDR3 protein gets one entry after TCRdb re-called the reads with MiXCR. The repertoire holds around 770,000 distinct CDR3 sequences, around 29% seen once, with roughly 14% in the top ten. The sequenced sample was cultured CD8+ T cells from PBMCs, obtained from culture after CMV antigen stimulation. The receptors here all came from a human donor in good health (CMV status not recorded). Some clones in this sample may be carry-over from other donors' samples.

A single count supports this clonotype. The rearrangement joins TRBV2 to TRBJ1-1; 8 nucleotides align to TRBD1. The CDR3 runs 14 residues. With 10 bases clipped from V and 8 bases from J, the junction kept 15 bases outside the gene matches. Germline loops: CDR1 SNHLY, CDR2 FYNNEI. CDR3 in amino acids: CATTPGGQEREAFF. DNA for the CDR3: TGTGCCACGACTCCGGGGGGACAGGAACGCGAAGCTTTCTTT. The full variable domain, its missing parts supplied by reference TRBV2 and TRBJ1-1, is EPEVTQTPSHQVTQMGQEVILRCVPISNHLYFYWYRQILGQKVEFLVSFYNNEISEKSEIFDDQFSVERPDGSNFTLKIRSTKLEDSAMYFCATTPGGQEREAFFGQGTRLTVV.

This clonotype was seen a handful of times. DNA of the CDR3: TGTGCCAGCCCGGGGGAAGGGATATACAATGAGCAGTTCTTC. This codes for CASPGEGIYNEQFF. The chain has TRBV5-8 and TRBJ2-1; weak D call: TRBD2 (6 bases). The V and J ends lost 7 bases and 4 bases respectively, with 15 bases between them. CDR3 length equals 14 residues. Per the germline V gene, CDR1 is SGHTS and CDR2 is YDEGEE.

At least ten counts were recorded for this clonotype. The chain carries TRBV6-4 and TRBJ2-1, with 10 bases fitting TRBD2. In germline, CDR1 is MRHNA, CDR2 SNTAGT. Trimming cost V 2 bases and J 6 bases; bases outside gene matches: 4. This CDR3 has 15 residues. CDR3 amino acids: CASSDGSGGANEQFF. The CDR3 nucleotides read TGTGCCAGCAGTGACGGGAGCGGGGGGGCCAATGAGCAGTTCTTC.

This clonotype was seen a handful of times. The V and J genes are TRBV2 and TRBJ1-1; D is uncertain. The germline V gene encodes CDR1 SNHLY and CDR2 FYNNEI. Trimming left V 7 bases short and J 1 base short, with 7 bases between. The CDR3 totals 12 residues. This CDR3 is CASIVGNTEAFF. The CDR3 DNA reads TGTGCCAGCATTGTTGGGAACACTGAAGCTTTCTTT.

V is TRBV27 and J is TRBJ1-1; D not resolved. Trimming left V 2 bases short and J 7 bases short, with 14 bases between. CDR3 length: 14 residues. CDR1 and CDR2 from the germline V gene are MNHEY and SMNVEV (reference sequence). CDR3 amino acids: CASSLQAETNEAFF. The CDR3 region has the DNA TGTGCCAGCAGTTTACAAGCAGAAACTAATGAAGCTTTCTTT.

This clonotype has just a few counts. The V and J genes are TRBV27 and TRBJ2-7; 7 nucleotides align to TRBD1. The V gene's germline CDR1 is MNHEY and CDR2 SMNVEV (reference sequence). The trim removed 6 bases at V and 4 bases at J, leaving 6 bases unmatched. The CDR3 is made up of 13 amino acids. The CDR3 is CASSRGTVYEQYF. CDR3 nucleotide sequence: TGTGCCAGCAGCAGGGGGACAGTTTACGAGCAGTACTTC.

This chain links TRBV20-1 with TRBJ2-7; a weak D match, TRBD1 (5 bases). In germline, CDR1 is DFQATT, CDR2 SNEGSKA (reference sequence). This CDR3 contains 12 residues. The CDR3 DNA is TGCAGTGCTAGAGATGACAAAGACAGTTTCCTCGTC. Amino acids: CSARDDKDSFLV.

The chain recombines TRBV29-1 with TRBJ2-7, with D maybe TRBD1 (5 bases). CDR1 is SQVTM, CDR2 ANQGSEA, per germline. V was cut by 6 bases and J by 3 bases, with 33 bases left in between. This CDR3 spans 19 amino acids. Written as DNA, the CDR3 is TGCAGCGTAGAACTTCGAAAAACGGATTATGGGGCAGTAGTCTACGAGCAGTACTTC. As protein: CSVELRKTDYGAVVYEQYF.

This sequence joins TRBV12-3 or TRBV12-4 and TRBJ2-1; TRBD2 aligns across 8 bases. This CDR3 is built from 12 residues. Trimming cost V 5 bases and J 12 bases; bases outside gene matches: 6. For the CDR3, the DNA is TGTGCCAGCAGTCCCGGGAGGGGTGGGCAGTTCTTC. Residues: CASSPGRGGQFF.

Turning to this clonotype: This may arise from a read error, as a much more abundant clone is one base away. In DNA form, the CDR3 reads TGTGCCAGCAGCTCGAGACTGCGTGAACCCCTGCATTTT. Translation: CASSSRLREPLHF. The chain combines TRBV7-6 with TRBJ1-5; D not certain. Looked up from germline, CDR1 is SGHVS and CDR2 is FNYEAQ. The CDR3 spans 13 residues.

This clonotype was picked up a small number of times. V and J are TRBV7-8 and TRBJ1-4; tentative D call: TRBD1 (6 bases). Per the germline V gene, CDR1 is SGHVS and CDR2 is FQNEAQ. This CDR3 comprises 17 residues. V was pared by 2 bases and J by 8 bases, with 21 bases between. Here the CDR3 reads CASSLSNKGHPGEKLFF. The CDR3, as DNA: TGTGCCAGCAGCTTATCCAATAAGGGACACCCTGGGGAAAAACTGTTTTTT.

The DNA for the CDR3 is TGCGCCAGCAGCCAAGGCCTCGCCCCGGGGAACTATGGCTACACCTTC. Translation: CASSQGLAPGNYGYTF. J is TRBJ1-2 and V is TRBV4-1; no clear D gene. The CDR3 extends over 16 amino acids. V shed 1 base and J shed 2 bases, with 14 bases lying between them. Per germline, CDR1 MGHRA and CDR2 YSYEKL.

The V gene is TRBV27, the J gene TRBJ1-4, with D unclear. This CDR3 has 15 residues. Deletions cut 4 bases from V and 3 bases from J, with 12 bases between. The germline V gene has CDR1 MNHEY and CDR2 SMNVEV (reference sequence). In DNA, the CDR3 is TGTGCCAGCAGTTCTCAGGATACTCCTAATGAAAAACTGTTTTTT. Amino acid sequence: CASSSQDTPNEKLFF.

In this sample, this clonotype turned up many times. The V call is TRBV7-2, the J call TRBJ2-1; perhaps TRBD2 as D (5 bases). With 1 base removed from V and 0 bases from J, the gap between germline ends came to 10 bases. The germline gives CDR1 SGHTA, CDR2 FQGNSA. CDR3 length: 16 amino acids. Written as DNA, the CDR3 is TGTGCCAGCAGCTTAGTCTCGGGGAGCTCCTACAATGAGCAGTTCTTC. It codes for CASSLVSGSSYNEQFF.

In its sample, this clonotype was seen a few times. The chain employs TRBV6-2 or TRBV6-3 and TRBJ2-1; a weak D match, TRBD2 (6 bases). This CDR3 comprises 17 residues. The V end was cut by 4 bases, the J end by 9 bases, with 25 bases between. CDR1 is MNHEY, CDR2 SVGEGT, per germline. For the CDR3, the DNA is TGTGCCAGCAGTTCCCCCGAGGGCGGGGCCTCACGGGGTGAGCAGTTCTTC. As protein: CASSSPEGGASRGEQFF.

This clonotype was detected only a few times. V usage is TRBV20-1 and J usage is TRBJ1-5; D call uncertain. The germline CDR1 and CDR2 sequences are DFQATT and SNEGSKA (reference sequence). CDR3 length: 15 residues. The V end lost 6 bases, the J end lost 0 bases, and 15 bases lay between the germline ends. The CDR3 DNA reads as TGCAGTGCCTCCGGACGAGCATATAGCAATCAGCCCCAGCATTTT. Protein product: CSASGRAYSNQPQHF.

This clonotype was observed a few times. The V gene is TRBV6-6, the J gene TRBJ1-1; D perhaps matches TRBD1 (6 bases). Trimming shortened V by 2 bases and J by 4 bases, and 14 bases separated the two germline ends. The length of the CDR3 is 15 residues. From germline, CDR1 is MNHNY and CDR2 SVGAGI (reference sequence). CDR3 DNA: TGTGCCAGCAGTTACCCACAGGGTGGAAGCACTGAAGCTTTCTTT. As protein: CASSYPQGGSTEAFF.

This clonotype was seen a few times. This chain uses TRBV12-5 with TRBJ2-2; 11 bases line up with TRBD2. The V gene's germline CDR1 is LGHNT and CDR2 FRNRAP. J was trimmed by 6 bases and V by 6 bases; bases with no gene match: 3. This CDR3 has 14 amino acids. CDR3 sequence reads: CASGISGGAGELFF. As DNA, the CDR3 is TGTGCTAGTGGCATTAGCGGGGGGGCCGGGGAGCTGTTTTTT. The full variable domain, in which reference TRBV12-5 and TRBJ2-2 provide the parts outside the CDR3, is DARVTQTPRHKVTEMGQEVTMRCQPILGHNTVFWYRQTMMQGLELLAYFRNRAPLDDSGMPKDRFSAEMPDATLATLKIQPSEPRDSAVYFCASGISGGAGELFFGEGSRLTVL.

This clonotype was picked up a small number of times. This sequence joins TRBV7-9 and TRBJ2-5; possible D gene TRBD1, 5 bases. CDR1 and CDR2 (germline): SEHNR, FQNEAQ (reference sequence). The germline V and J ends were trimmed by 8 bases and 5 bases, with 9 bases remaining between them. The CDR3 is 11 residues long. The CDR3 coding sequence is TGTGCCAGCCAGGGTCGGGAGACCCAGTACTTC. Amino acids: CASQGRETQYF.

This clonotype was observed a few times. The V and J genes are TRBV6-5 and TRBJ2-7, with 9 bases identical to TRBD1. The ends lost 6 bases at V and 5 bases at J; junction bases unmatched: 8. The V gene's germline CDR1 is MNHEY and CDR2 SVGAGI. There are 14 residues in the CDR3. CDR3 sequence (DNA): TGTGCCAGCAGCCCCGGGACAGGGAAGAACGAGCAGTACGTC. As protein: CASSPGTGKNEQYV.